This is a list of T cell receptor beta chains from one sample in a study of cytomegalovirus exposure and HLA in healthy donors. The data were produced by immunoSEQ multiplex PCR, yet TCRdb's version contains in-frame clones alone and is incomplete. The sample lists approximately 100,000 clones; approximately 74% were seen once. Sequenced sample: PBMCs. These receptors all stem from a woman between 40 and 55 years old in good health and CMV-seronegative. Each CDR3 is given with its conserved first and last residue. A D gene is named only where the DNA matches it firmly. Rows give clone size only sometimes, using once, few, many, or a class for an expanded clone.

CDR3aa	CDR3nt	v_gene	abundance	d_gene	j_gene
CAWSNGAYEQYF	TGTGCCTGGAGTAACGGGGCCTACGAGCAGTACTTC	TRBV30	NA	NA	TRBJ2-7
CASSLNGGENTEAFF	TGTGCCAGCAGCTTAAATGGAGGGGAGAACACTGAAGCTTTCTTT	TRBV7-3	few	NA	TRBJ1-1
CASSVTGGNNQPQHF	TGTGCCAGTAGCGTTACAGGGGGCAACAATCAGCCCCAGCATTTT	TRBV19	NA	TRBD1	TRBJ1-5
CASSFRVADTQYF	TGTGCCAGCAGCTTCAGGGTGGCAGATACGCAGTATTTT	TRBV7-9	NA	NA	TRBJ2-3
CASSLVPDRAGEAFF	TGTGCCAGCAGCTTAGTCCCGGACAGGGCGGGGGAAGCTTTCTTT	TRBV7-9	NA	TRBD1	TRBJ1-1
CASSIEGAETQYF	TGTGCCAGTAGTATAGAGGGGGCAGAGACCCAGTACTTC	TRBV19	NA	NA	TRBJ2-5
CATSRGGQGFRTQYF	TGTGCCACCAGCAGAGGGGGACAGGGGTTTCGGACCCAGTACTTC	TRBV15	NA	TRBD1	TRBJ2-5
CASSEFSKWRGDTQYF	TGTGCCAGCAGTGAATTTTCTAAGTGGCGGGGAGATACGCAGTATTTT	TRBV2	NA	NA	TRBJ2-3
CASSLALAPNEQFF	TGCGCCAGCAGCTTGGCCTTAGCCCCCAATGAGCAGTTCTTC	TRBV5-1	NA	NA	TRBJ2-1
CASSLGLAGAGSGEQFF	TGTGCTAGCAGCTTAGGACTAGCGGGGGCCGGGTCAGGTGAGCAGTTCTTC	TRBV7-7	NA	TRBD2	TRBJ2-1
CASSVVVTGGQETQYF	TGTGCCAGCAGCGTAGTTGTAACGGGGGGGCAAGAGACCCAGTACTTC	TRBV9	NA	TRBD2	TRBJ2-5
CASSGQKALVAGTYEQYF	TGCGCCAGCAGCGGACAAAAGGCTCTTGTAGCGGGGACCTACGAGCAGTACTTC	TRBV4-1	NA	TRBD2	TRBJ2-7
CASSYSGTENAAFF	TGTGCCAGCAGTTACTCGGGGACAGAAAATGCAGCTTTCTTT	TRBV6-6	NA	TRBD1	TRBJ1-1
CASSPYYQTSGDPSTDTQYF	TGTGCCAGCAGCCCTTACTACCAGACTAGCGGGGACCCTAGCACAGATACGCAGTATTTT	TRBV5-4	NA	TRBD2	TRBJ2-3
CASSSNQGFYEQFF	TGTGCCAGCAGCTCAAACCAGGGGTTTTATGAGCAGTTCTTC	TRBV7-9	once	NA	TRBJ2-1
CAWVGDNGGPQETQYF	TGTGCCTGGGTGGGGGATAACGGGGGACCCCAAGAGACCCAGTACTTC	TRBV30	NA	NA	TRBJ2-5
CASSLTGGSSSYEQYF	TGTGCCAGCAGCTTAACGGGAGGTTCGAGCTCCTACGAGCAGTACTTC	TRBV7-3	NA	NA	TRBJ2-7
CASSIYRYNEQFF	TGTGCCAGCAGTATATACAGGTACAATGAGCAGTTCTTC	TRBV28	NA	NA	TRBJ2-1
CASSYLGGGTYNEQFF	TGTGCCAGCAGTTACTTAGGCGGGGGGACTTACAATGAGCAGTTCTTC	TRBV6-5	NA	TRBD2	TRBJ2-1
CASSLGLAGGLSEQFF	TGTGCCAGCAGCTTAGGGCTAGCGGGGGGGCTGAGTGAGCAGTTCTTC	TRBV7-4	NA	TRBD2	TRBJ2-1
CASSIGGTAYEQYF	TGTGCCAGTAGTATTGGCGGGACTGCCTACGAGCAGTACTTC	TRBV19	once	NA	TRBJ2-7
CASSYTRQGTEAFF	TGTGCCAGCAGTTACACTAGACAGGGGACTGAAGCTTTCTTT	TRBV6-5	NA	TRBD1	TRBJ1-1
CASSHGTSGGWWGQETQYF	TGTGCCAGCAGCCACGGGACTAGCGGGGGGTGGTGGGGACAAGAGACCCAGTACTTC	TRBV5-6	NA	TRBD2	TRBJ2-5
CASSQPGQSTDTQYF	TGCGCCAGCAGCCAGCCGGGACAAAGTACAGATACGCAGTATTTT	TRBV4-1	NA	NA	TRBJ2-3
CASSLHPGQGLYEQYF	TGTGCCAGCAGCTTACATCCGGGACAGGGCCTCTACGAGCAGTACTTC	TRBV7-3	NA	TRBD1	TRBJ2-7
CASSVVPESYEQYF	TGTGCCAGCAGCGTAGTTCCAGAATCCTACGAGCAGTACTTC	TRBV9	NA	NA	TRBJ2-7
CATSRDLQGSDYGYTF	TGTGCCACCAGCAGAGATTTGCAGGGTTCGGACTATGGCTACACCTTC	TRBV15	NA	NA	TRBJ1-2
CASRQGQVSSYEQYF	TGTGCCAGCAGGCAGGGACAGGTAAGCTCCTACGAGCAGTACTTC	TRBV6-1	NA	TRBD1	TRBJ2-7
CASSQVSSYEQYF	TGTGCCAGCAGCCAAGTGTCCAGCTACGAGCAGTACTTC	TRBV4-2	few	NA	TRBJ2-7
CASSSRDRDEQYF	TGTGCCAGTAGTAGCCGGGACAGAGACGAGCAGTACTTC	TRBV19	NA	TRBD1	TRBJ2-7
CASSKRLAGEVEQYF	TGTGCCAGCAGCAAGAGACTAGCAGGAGAGGTCGAGCAGTACTTC	TRBV7-9	NA	TRBD2	TRBJ2-7
CASRLAGGYQETQYF	TGTGCCAGCAGGCTAGCGGGAGGCTATCAAGAGACCCAGTACTTC	TRBV28	NA	TRBD2	TRBJ2-5
CASSILAGEGTDTQYF	TGTGCCAGTAGTATTTTAGCGGGAGAGGGCACAGATACGCAGTATTTT	TRBV19	NA	TRBD2	TRBJ2-3
CASSSLLAGGLNTQYF	TGTGCCAGCAGCTCGCTACTAGCGGGGGGGCTAAATACGCAGTATTTT	TRBV11-2	NA	TRBD2	TRBJ2-3
CASSKCPHNYEQYF	TGTGCCAGCAGCAAATGCCCACACAATTACGAGCAGTACTTC	TRBV21-1	NA	NA	TRBJ2-7
CASRLGQGAYEQYF	TGTGCCAGCAGACTCGGACAGGGGGCCTACGAGCAGTACTTC	TRBV7-2	NA	TRBD1	TRBJ2-7
CASSPRRGATNSPLHF	TGTGCCAGCAGCCCCCGACGTGGGGCCACGAATTCACCCCTCCACTTT	TRBV7-2	NA	NA	TRBJ1-6
CASSEASALVNTEAFF	TGTGCCAGCAGTGAAGCATCAGCTCTAGTGAACACTGAAGCTTTCTTT	TRBV2	NA	NA	TRBJ1-1
CASRRQGAGETQYF	TGTGCCAGCAGGCGGCAGGGGGCCGGGGAGACCCAGTACTTC	TRBV28	once	TRBD1	TRBJ2-5
CASSLEGAGTDTQYF	TGCGCCAGCAGCTTGGAAGGCGCGGGCACAGATACGCAGTATTTT	TRBV5-1	NA	NA	TRBJ2-3
CASSRGFVRSYEQYF	TGTGCCAGCAGTCGGGGGTTCGTGAGATCCTACGAGCAGTACTTC	TRBV28	NA	NA	TRBJ2-7
CASSRSRDSNNGYTF	TGCGCCAGCAGCAGAAGCCGGGACTCAAATAATGGCTACACCTTC	TRBV5-1	NA	NA	TRBJ1-2
CSAAGEQFF	TGCAGTGCGGCGGGAGAGCAGTTCTTC	TRBV20-1	few	NA	TRBJ2-1
CASSSGTGYYEQYF	TGTGCCAGCAGTAGCGGGACAGGGTACTACGAGCAGTACTTC	TRBV27	NA	TRBD1	TRBJ2-7
CAISVSGLYNEQFF	TGTGCCATCAGTGTTAGCGGACTATACAATGAGCAGTTCTTC	TRBV10-3	NA	NA	TRBJ2-1
CASSQSRSGSGRSDYEQYF	TGTGCCAGCAGCCAATCCCGCTCGGGAAGCGGGAGGTCCGACTACGAGCAGTACTTC	TRBV4-2	NA	TRBD2	TRBJ2-7
CASRDRAGYEQYF	TGTGCCAGCAGGGACAGGGCAGGCTACGAGCAGTACTTC	TRBV28	NA	TRBD1	TRBJ2-7
CASSETGEQFF	TGTGCCAGCAGTGAAACGGGAGAGCAGTTCTTC	TRBV2	NA	NA	TRBJ2-1
CASSLSGGAGELFF	TGTGCCAGCAGCCTTAGCGGGGGGGCCGGGGAGCTGTTTTTT	TRBV9	NA	TRBD2	TRBJ2-2
CASSPRDRGTYEQYF	TGTGCCAGCAGCCCCCGGGACAGGGGGACCTACGAGCAGTACTTC	TRBV13	few	TRBD1	TRBJ2-7
CASSLSASSGPFYEQYF	TGTGCCAGCAGTTTATCTGCTTCTAGCGGCCCATTCTACGAGCAGTACTTC	TRBV27	NA	TRBD2	TRBJ2-7
CSVETGSGLGMSDTQYF	TGCAGCGTAGAGACAGGGTCCGGACTGGGGATGAGTGATACGCAGTATTTT	TRBV29-1	NA	TRBD1	TRBJ2-3
CASSQDWASGGNNEQFF	TGCGCCAGCAGCCAAGATTGGGCTAGCGGGGGGAACAATGAGCAGTTCTTC	TRBV4-1	NA	TRBD2	TRBJ2-1
CASSLSYSSTGELFF	TGTGCCAGCAGTTTATCGTACAGTAGCACCGGGGAGCTGTTTTTT	TRBV27	NA	NA	TRBJ2-2
CASSSGLAGGDLGTQYF	TGCGCCAGCAGCTCCGGACTAGCGGGAGGGGATTTAGGTACGCAGTATTTT	TRBV5-1	once	TRBD2	TRBJ2-3
CASSPGGLLHEQYF	TGTGCCAGCAGCCCAGGGGGGCTCCTCCACGAGCAGTACTTC	TRBV9	NA	NA	TRBJ2-7
CSVEDRGLNYGYTF	TGCAGCGTTGAAGACAGGGGATTGAACTATGGCTACACCTTC	TRBV29-1	NA	NA	TRBJ1-2
CASSPEGSRSRGISTEAFF	TGCGCCAGCAGCCCCGAAGGCAGTAGGAGTAGAGGAATCAGCACTGAAGCTTTCTTT	TRBV5-1	NA	NA	TRBJ1-1